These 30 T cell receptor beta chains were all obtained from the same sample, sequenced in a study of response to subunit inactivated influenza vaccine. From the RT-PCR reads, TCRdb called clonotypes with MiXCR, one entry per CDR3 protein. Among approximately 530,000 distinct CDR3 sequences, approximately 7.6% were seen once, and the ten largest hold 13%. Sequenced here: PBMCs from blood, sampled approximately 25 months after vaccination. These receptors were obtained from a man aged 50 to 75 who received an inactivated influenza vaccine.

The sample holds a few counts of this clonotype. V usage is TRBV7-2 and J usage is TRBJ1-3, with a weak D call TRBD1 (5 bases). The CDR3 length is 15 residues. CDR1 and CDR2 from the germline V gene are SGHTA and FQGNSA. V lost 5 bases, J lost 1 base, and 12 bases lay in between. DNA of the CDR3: TGTGCCAGCAGCCCAAAGGGGCTGTCTGGAAACACCATATATTTT. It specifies CASSPKGLSGNTIYF.

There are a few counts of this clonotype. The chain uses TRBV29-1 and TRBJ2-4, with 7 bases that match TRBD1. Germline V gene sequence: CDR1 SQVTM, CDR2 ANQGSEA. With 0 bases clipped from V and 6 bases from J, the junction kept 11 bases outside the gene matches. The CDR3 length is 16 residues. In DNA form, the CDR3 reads TGCAGCGTTGAAGACGGTGGCAGGGGGTCGGGAAACATTCAGTACTTC. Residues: CSVEDGGRGSGNIQYF.

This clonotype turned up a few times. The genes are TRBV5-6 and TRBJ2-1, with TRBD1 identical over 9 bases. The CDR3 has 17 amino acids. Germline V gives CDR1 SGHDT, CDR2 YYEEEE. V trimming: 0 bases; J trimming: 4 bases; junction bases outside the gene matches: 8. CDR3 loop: CASSLGGLGQGYNEQFF. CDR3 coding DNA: TGTGCCAGCAGCTTGGGTGGTTTGGGACAGGGATACAATGAGCAGTTCTTC.

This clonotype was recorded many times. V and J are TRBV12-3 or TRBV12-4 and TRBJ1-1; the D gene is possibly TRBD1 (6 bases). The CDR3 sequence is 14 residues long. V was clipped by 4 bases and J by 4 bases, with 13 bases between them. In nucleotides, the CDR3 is TGTGCCAGCAGTTGGGCTGGGGGGGCCACTGAAGCTTTCTTT. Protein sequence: CASSWAGGATEAFF.

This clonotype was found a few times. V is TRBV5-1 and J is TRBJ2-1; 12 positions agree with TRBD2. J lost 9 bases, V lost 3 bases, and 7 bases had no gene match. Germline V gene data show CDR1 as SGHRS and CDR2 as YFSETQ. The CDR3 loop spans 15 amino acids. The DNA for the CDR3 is TGCGCCAGCAGCTCTCTAGCGGGAGGGCCGCCTGAGCAGTTCTTC. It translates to CASSSLAGGPPEQFF.

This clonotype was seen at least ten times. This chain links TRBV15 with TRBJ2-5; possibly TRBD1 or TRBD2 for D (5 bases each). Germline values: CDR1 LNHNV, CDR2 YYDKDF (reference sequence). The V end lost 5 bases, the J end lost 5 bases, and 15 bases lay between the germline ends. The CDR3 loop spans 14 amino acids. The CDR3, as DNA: TGTGCCACCAGCCCCTTGGGGGAATGGGAGACCCAGTACTTC. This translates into CATSPLGEWETQYF.

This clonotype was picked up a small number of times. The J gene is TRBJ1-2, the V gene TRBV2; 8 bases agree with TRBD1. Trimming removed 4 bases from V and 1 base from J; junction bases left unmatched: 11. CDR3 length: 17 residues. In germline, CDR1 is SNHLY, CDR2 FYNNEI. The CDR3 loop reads CASSGLTQGARNYGYTF. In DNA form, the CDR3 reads TGTGCCAGCAGTGGGTTAACGCAGGGGGCGCGTAACTATGGCTACACCTTC.

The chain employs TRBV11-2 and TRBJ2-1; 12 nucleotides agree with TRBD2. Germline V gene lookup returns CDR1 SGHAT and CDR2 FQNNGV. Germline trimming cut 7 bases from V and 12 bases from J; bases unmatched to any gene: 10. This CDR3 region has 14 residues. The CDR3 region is CASTPGLAGVGQFF. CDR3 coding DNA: TGTGCCAGCACCCCGGGACTAGCGGGCGTGGGGCAGTTCTTC.

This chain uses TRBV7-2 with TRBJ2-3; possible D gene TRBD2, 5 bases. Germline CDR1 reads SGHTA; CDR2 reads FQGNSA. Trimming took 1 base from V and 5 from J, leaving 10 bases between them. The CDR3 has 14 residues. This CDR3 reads CASSLVGVVDTQYF. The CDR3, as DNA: TGTGCCAGCAGCTTAGTGGGAGTGGTAGATACGCAGTATTTT.

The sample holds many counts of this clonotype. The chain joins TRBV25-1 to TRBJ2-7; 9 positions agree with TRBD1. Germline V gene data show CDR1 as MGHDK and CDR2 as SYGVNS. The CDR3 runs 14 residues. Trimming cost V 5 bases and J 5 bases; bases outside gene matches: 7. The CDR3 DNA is TGTGCCAGCAGTAGGGGACAGGGTACCCACGAGCAGTACTTC. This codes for CASSRGQGTHEQYF.

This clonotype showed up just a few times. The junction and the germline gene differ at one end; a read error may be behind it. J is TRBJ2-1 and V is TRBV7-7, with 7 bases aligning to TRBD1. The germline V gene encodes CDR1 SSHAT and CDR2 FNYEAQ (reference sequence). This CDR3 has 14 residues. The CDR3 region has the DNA TGTGCTAGCAGCCATGGTGCAGGGGGCAATGAGCAGTTCTTC. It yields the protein CASSHGAGGNEQFF.

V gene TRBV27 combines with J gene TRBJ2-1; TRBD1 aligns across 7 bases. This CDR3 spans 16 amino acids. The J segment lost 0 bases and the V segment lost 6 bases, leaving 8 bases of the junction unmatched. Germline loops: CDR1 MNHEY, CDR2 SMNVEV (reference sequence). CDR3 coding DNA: TGTGCCAGCAGGGGCAGGGGGACCAGCTCCTACAATGAGCAGTTCTTC. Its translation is CASRGRGTSSYNEQFF.

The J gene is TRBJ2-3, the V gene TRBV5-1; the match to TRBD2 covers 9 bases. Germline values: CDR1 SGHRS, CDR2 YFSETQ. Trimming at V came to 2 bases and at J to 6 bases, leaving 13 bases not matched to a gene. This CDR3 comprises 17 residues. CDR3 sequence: CASSFWPSGNVGDTQYF. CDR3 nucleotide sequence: TGCGCCAGCAGCTTTTGGCCTAGCGGGAACGTGGGTGATACGCAGTATTTT.

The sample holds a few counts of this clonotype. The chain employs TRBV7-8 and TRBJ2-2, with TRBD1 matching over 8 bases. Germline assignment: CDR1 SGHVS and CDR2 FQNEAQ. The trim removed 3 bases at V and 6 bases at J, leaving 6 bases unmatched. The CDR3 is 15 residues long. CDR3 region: CASSFRTGLAGELFF. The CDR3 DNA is TGTGCCAGCAGCTTTAGGACAGGGTTGGCCGGGGAGCTGTTTTTT.

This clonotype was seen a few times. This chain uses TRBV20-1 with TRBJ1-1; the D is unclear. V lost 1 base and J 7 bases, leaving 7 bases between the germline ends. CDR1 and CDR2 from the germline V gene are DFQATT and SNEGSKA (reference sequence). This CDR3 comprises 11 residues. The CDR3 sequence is CSARVGYEAFF. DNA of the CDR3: TGCAGTGCTAGAGTTGGCTATGAAGCTTTCTTT.

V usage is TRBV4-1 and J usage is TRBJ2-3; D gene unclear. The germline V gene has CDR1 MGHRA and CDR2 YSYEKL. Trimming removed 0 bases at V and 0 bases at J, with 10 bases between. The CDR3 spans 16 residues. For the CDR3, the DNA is TGCGCCAGCAGCCAAGATAACGGCGAGAGCACAGATACGCAGTATTTT. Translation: CASSQDNGESTDTQYF.

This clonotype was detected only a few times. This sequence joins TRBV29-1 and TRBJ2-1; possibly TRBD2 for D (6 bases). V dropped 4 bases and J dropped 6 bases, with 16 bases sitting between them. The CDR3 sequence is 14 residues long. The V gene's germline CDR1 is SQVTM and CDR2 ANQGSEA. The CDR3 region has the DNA TGCAGCGTTGGACTGGGGACTGGCATCAATGAGCAGTTCTTC. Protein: CSVGLGTGINEQFF.

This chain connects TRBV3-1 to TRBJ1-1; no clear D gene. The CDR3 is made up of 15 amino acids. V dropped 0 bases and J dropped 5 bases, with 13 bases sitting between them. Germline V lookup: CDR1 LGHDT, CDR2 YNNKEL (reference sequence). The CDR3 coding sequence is TGTGCCAGCAGCCAAGAGTCAGTAATAGCAACTGAAGCTTTCTTT. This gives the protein CASSQESVIATEAFF.

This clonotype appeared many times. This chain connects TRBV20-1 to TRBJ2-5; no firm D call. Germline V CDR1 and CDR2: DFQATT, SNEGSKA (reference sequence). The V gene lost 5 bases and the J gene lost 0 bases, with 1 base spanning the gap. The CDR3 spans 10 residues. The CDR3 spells CSAYQETQYF. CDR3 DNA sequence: TGCAGTGCTTACCAAGAGACCCAGTACTTC.

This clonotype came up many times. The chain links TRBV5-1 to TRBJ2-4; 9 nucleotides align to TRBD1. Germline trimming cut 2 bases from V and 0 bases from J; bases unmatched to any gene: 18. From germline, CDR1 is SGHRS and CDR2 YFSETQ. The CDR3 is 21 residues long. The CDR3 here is CASSFDPLGQGPFLAKNIQYF. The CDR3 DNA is TGCGCCAGCAGCTTCGACCCTTTGGGACAGGGACCATTTCTAGCCAAAAACATTCAGTACTTC.

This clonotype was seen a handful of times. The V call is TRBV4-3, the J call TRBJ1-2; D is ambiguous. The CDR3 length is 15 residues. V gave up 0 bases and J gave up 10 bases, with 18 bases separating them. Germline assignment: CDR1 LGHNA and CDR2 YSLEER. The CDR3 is CASSQDRWETLPYTF. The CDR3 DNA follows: TGCGCCAGCAGCCAAGATAGGTGGGAGACCCTGCCCTACACCTTC.

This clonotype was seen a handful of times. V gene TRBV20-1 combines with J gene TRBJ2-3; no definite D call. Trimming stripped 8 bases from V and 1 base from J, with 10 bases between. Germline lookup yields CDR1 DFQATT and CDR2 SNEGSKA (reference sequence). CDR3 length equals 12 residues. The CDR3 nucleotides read TGCAGTCCAAGATACGGCACAGATACGCAGTATTTT. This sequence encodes CSPRYGTDTQYF.

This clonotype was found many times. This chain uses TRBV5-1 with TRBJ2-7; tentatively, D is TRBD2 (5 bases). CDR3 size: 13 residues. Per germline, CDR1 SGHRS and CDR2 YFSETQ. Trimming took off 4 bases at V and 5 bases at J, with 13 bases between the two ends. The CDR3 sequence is CASSEGTGNEQYF. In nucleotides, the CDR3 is TGCGCCAGCAGCGAGGGAACGGGTAACGAGCAGTACTTC.

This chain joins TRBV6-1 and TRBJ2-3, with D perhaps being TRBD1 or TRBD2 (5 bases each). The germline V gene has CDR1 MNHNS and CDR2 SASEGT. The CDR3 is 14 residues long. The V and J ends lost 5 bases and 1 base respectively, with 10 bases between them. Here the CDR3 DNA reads TGTGCCAGCAGTCGGGACGGAGGCACAGATACGCAGTATTTT. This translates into CASSRDGGTDTQYF.

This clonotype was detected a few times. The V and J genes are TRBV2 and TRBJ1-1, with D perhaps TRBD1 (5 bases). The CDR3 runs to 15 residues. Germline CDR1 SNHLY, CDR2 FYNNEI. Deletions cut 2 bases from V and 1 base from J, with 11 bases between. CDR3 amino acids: CASSEWGTPNTEAFF. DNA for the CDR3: TGTGCCAGCAGTGAATGGGGCACCCCGAACACTGAAGCTTTCTTT.

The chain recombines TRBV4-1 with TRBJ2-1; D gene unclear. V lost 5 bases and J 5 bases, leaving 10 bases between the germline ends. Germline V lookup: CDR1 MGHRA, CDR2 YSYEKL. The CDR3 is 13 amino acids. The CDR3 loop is CASSKGFNNEQFF. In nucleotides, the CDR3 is TGCGCCAGCAGCAAGGGTTTTAACAATGAGCAGTTCTTC.

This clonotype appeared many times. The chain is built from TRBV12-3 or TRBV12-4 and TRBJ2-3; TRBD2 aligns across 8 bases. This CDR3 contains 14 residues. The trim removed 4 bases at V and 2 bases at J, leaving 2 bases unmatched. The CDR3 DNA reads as TGTGCCAGCAGTTCCGGACTAGCCACAGATACGCAGTATTTT. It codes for CASSSGLATDTQYF.

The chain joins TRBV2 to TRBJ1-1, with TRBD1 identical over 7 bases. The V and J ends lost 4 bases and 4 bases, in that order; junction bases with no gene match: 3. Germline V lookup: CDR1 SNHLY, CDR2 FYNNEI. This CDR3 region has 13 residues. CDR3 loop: CASSARGRTEAFF. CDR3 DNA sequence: TGTGCCAGCAGTGCAAGGGGGCGCACTGAAGCTTTCTTT.

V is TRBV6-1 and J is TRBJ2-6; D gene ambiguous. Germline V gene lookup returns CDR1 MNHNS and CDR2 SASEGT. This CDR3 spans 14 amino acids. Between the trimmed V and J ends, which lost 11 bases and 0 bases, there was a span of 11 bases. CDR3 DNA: TGTGCCTGCCGGCCGGCCTCTGGGGCCAACGTCCTGACTTTC. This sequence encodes CACRPASGANVLTF.

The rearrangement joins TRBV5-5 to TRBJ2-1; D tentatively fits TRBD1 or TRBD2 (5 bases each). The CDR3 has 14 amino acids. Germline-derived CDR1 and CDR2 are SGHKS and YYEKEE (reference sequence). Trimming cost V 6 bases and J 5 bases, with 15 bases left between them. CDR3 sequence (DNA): TGTGCCAGCAACTACGGGACGTTCAACAATGAGCAGTTCTTC. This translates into CASNYGTFNNEQFF.